The 5 T cell receptor beta chains in this list originate from one sample, sequenced in a study of T cell repertoires in cytomegalovirus infection. These receptors are not linked to any known antigen. Via MiXCR, TCRdb re-called the reads, giving one row per CDR3 protein. This repertoire shows about 470,000 distinct CDR3 sequences, roughly 43% found once; its top ten account for 40% to 50%. Sequencing used cultured PBMCs, obtained from culture after CMV antigen stimulation. These receptors came from a human donor in good health (CMV status not recorded). Some clones in this sample may be carry-over from other donors' samples.

This clonotype has a single count. The chain has TRBV2 and TRBJ2-5, with 9 bases aligning to TRBD1. This CDR3 is built from 15 residues. Germline loops: CDR1 SNHLY, CDR2 FYNNEI. Germline trimming cut 8 bases from V and 1 base from J; bases unmatched to any gene: 8. The DNA of the CDR3 is TGTGCCAGCCGAGCGGGACAGGGTCCCCAAGAGACCCAGTACTTC. Amino acid sequence: CASRAGQGPQETQYF.

The V call is TRBV19, the J call TRBJ2-3; no clear D. This CDR3 has 13 amino acids. From germline, CDR1 is LNHDA and CDR2 SQIVND (reference sequence). Trimming removed 0 bases at V and 5 bases at J, with 6 bases between. The CDR3 sequence is CASSIEGGDTQYF. The CDR3 DNA sequence: TGTGCCAGTAGTATAGAAGGTGGAGATACGCAGTATTTT. Looking up the rest from reference TRBV19 and TRBJ2-3 gives the full variable domain: DGGITQSPKYLFRKEGQNVTLSCEQNLNHDAMYWYRQDPGQGLRLIYYSQIVNDFQKGDIAEGYSVSREKKESFPLTVTSAQKNPTAFYLCASSIEGGDTQYFGPGTRLTVL.

This clonotype was picked up a small number of times. This chain uses TRBV12-3 or TRBV12-4 with TRBJ1-2; no clear D gene. The V gene lost 7 bases and the J gene lost 8 bases, with 17 bases spanning the gap. This CDR3 is 13 amino acids long. CDR3 loop: CASNNPDAGGYTF. In DNA form, the CDR3 reads TGTGCCAGCAATAACCCCGACGCGGGAGGCTACACCTTC.

This chain connects TRBV10-3 to TRBJ2-5, with 10 bases that match TRBD2. The CDR3 has 13 amino acids. Germline-derived CDR1 and CDR2 are ENHRY and SYGVKD. J gave up 4 bases and V 10 bases, and 6 bases lay outside the gene matches. The DNA of the CDR3 is TGTGCCAGTACAGCGGGAGGGGGAGAGACCCAGTACTTC. It specifies CASTAGGGETQYF.

J is TRBJ2-1 and V is TRBV7-2; D possibly matches TRBD1 or TRBD2 (5 bases each). Germline CDR1 and CDR2: SGHTA and FQGNSA. The V end was cut by 2 bases, the J end by 5 bases, with 16 bases between. This CDR3 spans 16 amino acids. The chain's CDR3 is CASSLWTGRWNNEQFF. DNA of the CDR3: TGTGCCAGCAGCTTATGGACGGGACGCTGGAACAATGAGCAGTTCTTC.